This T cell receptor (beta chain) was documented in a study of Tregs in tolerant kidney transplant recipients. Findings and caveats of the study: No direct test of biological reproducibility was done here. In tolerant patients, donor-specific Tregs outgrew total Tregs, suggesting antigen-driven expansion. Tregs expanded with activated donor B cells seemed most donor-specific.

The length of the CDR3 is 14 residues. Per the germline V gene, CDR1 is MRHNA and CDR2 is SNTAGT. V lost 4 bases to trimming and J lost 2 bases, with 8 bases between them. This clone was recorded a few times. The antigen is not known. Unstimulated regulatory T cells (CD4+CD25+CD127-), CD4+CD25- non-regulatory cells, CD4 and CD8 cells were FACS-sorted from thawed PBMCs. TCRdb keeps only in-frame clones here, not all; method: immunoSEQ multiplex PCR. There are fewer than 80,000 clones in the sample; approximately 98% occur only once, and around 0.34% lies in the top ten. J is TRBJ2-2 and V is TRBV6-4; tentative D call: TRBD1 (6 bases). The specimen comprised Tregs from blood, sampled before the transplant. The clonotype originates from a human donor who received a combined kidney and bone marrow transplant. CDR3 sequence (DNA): TGTGCCAGCAGTGGGGACACTAACACCGGGGAGCTGTTTTTT. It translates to CASSGDTNTGELFF.